The present entry profiles one TCR beta chain with its context. TCRdb's table, derived via immunoSEQ multiplex PCR, lists solely in-frame clones and lacks some. The sample carries some 300,000 clones, roughly 91% recorded once. Trimming took off 6 bases at V and 0 bases at J, with 11 bases between the two ends. Germline CDR1 reads MNHNY; CDR2 reads SVGAGI (reference sequence). This CDR3 has 14 amino acids. This sample was included in a study of blood T cell repertoires in COVID-19. Study context: Samples representing acute and convalescent COVID-19 were sourced from the United States, Italy and Spain.

The V gene is TRBV6-6, the J gene TRBJ1-2; D is perhaps TRBD1 (6 bases). This TCR derives from a woman younger than 45 with COVID-19, enrolled during active disease. Sequenced input: peripheral blood. The CDR3 DNA is TGTGCCAGCAGGACCGGGACACCTAACTATGGCTACACCTTC. This sequence encodes CASRTGTPNYGYTF.